The 5 T cell receptor beta chains below were found in one sample sequenced in a study of regulatory T cells in long-lasting Graves disease. Combining iRepertoire HTBI primers with Arm-PCR of CDR3 regions, the authors built TCR beta libraries. TCRdb independently ran MiXCR on the multiplex PCR reads; one entry per CDR3 protein. The table has 700,000 or so distinct CDR3 sequences, about 32% seen once. Time point given: persistent/refractory GD, antithyroid drugs over 5 years with positive TRAb. Following extraction of RNA from PBMCs, that RNA was used to make the TCR library. The sample in question was peripheral blood mononuclear cells (PBMCs), obtained when the disease was refractory, from a patient treated with antithyroid drugs. These receptors were taken from a female donor with Graves disease.

This clonotype was detected ten times or more. V usage is TRBV12-3 or TRBV12-4 and J usage is TRBJ1-5; D ambiguous. CDR3 length: 15 amino acids. Trimming pared 2 bases from V and 4 bases from J, leaving 12 bases between. Written as DNA, the CDR3 is TGTGCCAGCAGTTTACGCCGAGACGGAAATCAGCCCCAGCATTTT. This gives the protein CASSLRRDGNQPQHF.

In this sample, this clonotype turned up many times. CDR3 nucleotides: TGCAGTGTCCCGGACAGGAGCTCCTACGAGCAGTACTTC. It is translated as CSVPDRSSYEQYF. V gene TRBV20-1 combines with J gene TRBJ2-7; 7 bases map to TRBD1. This CDR3 contains 13 residues. Trimming removed 7 bases from V and 0 bases from J; junction bases left unmatched: 6. Germline CDR1 reads DFQATT; CDR2 reads SNEGSKA (reference sequence).

This clonotype occurred a few times. The chain recombines TRBV20-1 with TRBJ2-7; 9 bases agree with TRBD1. J gave up 5 bases and V 6 bases, and 8 bases lay outside the gene matches. CDR3 size: 13 residues. Per germline, CDR1 DFQATT and CDR2 SNEGSKA (reference sequence). For the CDR3, the DNA is TGCAGTGCATCCGGGACAGGGTACCACGAGCAGTACTTC. Translated, it gives CSASGTGYHEQYF.

The chain is built from TRBV7-3 and TRBJ2-7, with a possible D match to TRBD1 (5 bases). The V end was cut by 1 base, the J end by 6 bases, with 13 bases between. This CDR3 spans 14 amino acids. CDR1 is SGHTA, CDR2 FQGTGA, per germline. The CDR3 DNA follows: TGTGCCAGCAGCTTAAGTGCAGGGATGGGCGAGCAGTACTTC. Amino acid sequence: CASSLSAGMGEQYF. The entire variable domain, with the rest obtained from reference TRBV7-3 and TRBJ2-7, is as follows: GAGVSQTPSNKVTEKGKYVELRCDPISGHTALYWYRQSLGQGPEFLIYFQGTGAADDSGLPNDRFFAVRPEGSVSTLKIQRTERGDSAVYLCASSLSAGMGEQYFGPGTRLTVT.

Only a few counts were recorded for this clonotype. The chain recombines TRBV11-1 with TRBJ2-1, with D unclear. Germline CDR1 SGHAT, CDR2 FQDESV (reference sequence). The CDR3 runs to 16 residues. Trimming took 5 bases from V and 6 from J, leaving 20 bases between them. The CDR3 DNA follows: TGTGCCAGCAGCCGGCGGAGACCCGGAGTGGTCAATGAGCAGTTCTTC. Translated, it gives CASSRRRPGVVNEQFF.